This record concerns one T cell receptor (beta chain) sequence. Its target is not known. Several immunoSEQ plates held equal portions of the genomic DNA taken from each subset. Sequencing used immunoSEQ multiplex PCR; TCRdb keeps in-frame clones, though not all of them. The table lists 2 million to 3 million clones, 80% to 95% of them singletons. Germline lookup yields CDR1 SGHTA and CDR2 FQGNSA. The CDR3 contains 15 residues. V lost 1 base and J lost 6, with 12 bases in between. This specimen comes from a study of shared clonotypes between healthy human individuals. Study-level points and caveats: Collection of samples was limited to blood; tissue repertoires likely differ. For naive CD4 cells, roughly 5% of clonotypes were shared across a few donors.

Participating donors were healthy, HIV-negative adults free of recent acute infections or vaccinations. The TCR comes from a man younger than 35 in good health. Some clones in this sample may be carry-over from other donors' samples. Sequenced: naive CD4+ T cells from PBMCs. Regarding subset: CD45RA+ positively selected. V is TRBV7-2 and J is TRBJ1-4, with D uncertain. This CDR3 reads CASSLEGGKDEKLFF. The DNA of the CDR3 is TGTGCCAGCAGCTTAGAGGGCGGGAAAGATGAAAAACTGTTTTTT. The full variable domain, in which reference TRBV7-2 and TRBJ1-4 provide the parts outside the CDR3, is GAGVSQSPSNKVTEKGKDVELRCDPISGHTALYWYRQSLGQGLEFLIYFQGNSAPDKSGLPSDRFSAERTGGSVSTLTIQRTQQEDSAVYLCASSLEGGKDEKLFFGSGTQLSVL.